This TCR beta chain was documented in a study of CD8 T cells in Susac syndrome. Random hexamers were used to reverse transcribe an amount of roughly 0.45 to 1 ug RNA. TCRdb passed the immunoSEQ multiplex PCR reads through MiXCR, listing each CDR3 protein once. The table has 150,000 to 200,000 distinct CDR3 sequences, 90% to 97% seen once. From germline, CDR1 is LGHNA and CDR2 YNFKEQ. CDR3 length: 17 residues. V lost 4 bases and J lost 13; bases outside the gene matches: 20. This clonotype has only one observation. The TCR originated in a human donor with Susac syndrome. The chain recombines TRBV4-2 with TRBJ1-4; TRBD1 agrees at 8 bases. Material for sequencing was CD4+ T cells from PBMCs. CDR3 residues: CASSLAAGTGNGGGLFF. The DNA for the CDR3 is TGTGCCAGCAGCCTTGCAGCCGGGACAGGCAACGGAGGGGGACTGTTTTTT.